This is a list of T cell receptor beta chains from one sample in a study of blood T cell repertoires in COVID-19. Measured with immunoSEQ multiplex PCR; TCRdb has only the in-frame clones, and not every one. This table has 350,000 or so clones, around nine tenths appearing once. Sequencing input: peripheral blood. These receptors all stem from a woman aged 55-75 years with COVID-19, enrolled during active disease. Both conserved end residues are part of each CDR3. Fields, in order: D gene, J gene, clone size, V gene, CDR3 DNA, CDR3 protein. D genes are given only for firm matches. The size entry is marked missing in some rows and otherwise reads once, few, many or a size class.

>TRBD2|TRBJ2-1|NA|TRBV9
TGTGCCAGCAGCCGCCCCCTAGCGGGCCTTGGGAATGAGCAGTTCTTC
CASSRPLAGLGNEQFF
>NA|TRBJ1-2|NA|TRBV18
TGTGCCAGCTCACCAAGGCAGGATGGAAGCTATGGCTACACCTTC
CASSPRQDGSYGYTF
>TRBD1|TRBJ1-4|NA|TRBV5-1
TGCGCCAGCAGCTTAAGGGACAGTAATGAAAAACTGTTTTTT
CASSLRDSNEKLFF
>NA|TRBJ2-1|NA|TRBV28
TGTGCCAGCCTCAGGGGACCATGGGATGAGCAGTTCTTC
CASLRGPWDEQFF
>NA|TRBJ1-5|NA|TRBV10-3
TGTGCCATCAGTGAGTCGAGTTCCAGGGCTGGGCGCCAGCATTTT
CAISESSSRAGRQHF
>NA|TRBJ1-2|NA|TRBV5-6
TGTGCCAGCAGCTTATACGGGGGGATCTATGGCTACACCTTC
CASSLYGGIYGYTF
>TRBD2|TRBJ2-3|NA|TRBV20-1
TGCAGTGCTAGTCGGTTGACGGGGGGGCTAGGCACAGATACGCAGTATTTT
CSASRLTGGLGTDTQYF
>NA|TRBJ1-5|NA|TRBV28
TGTGCCAGCACCATTGCAGGTCTTGGTCAGCCCCAGCATTTT
CASTIAGLGQPQHF
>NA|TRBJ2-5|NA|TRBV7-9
TGTGCCAGCAGCTTAGTCTACGCGAAAGAGACCCAGTACTTC
CASSLVYAKETQYF
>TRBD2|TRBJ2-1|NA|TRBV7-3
TGTGCCAGCAGCTTAATACCCCCGCGCGGGGGGGCCTTCGAGCAGTTCTTC
CASSLIPPRGGAFEQFF
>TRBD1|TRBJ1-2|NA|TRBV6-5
TGTGCCAGCAGTTATGACAGGGGGCGTGATGGCTACACCTTC
CASSYDRGRDGYTF
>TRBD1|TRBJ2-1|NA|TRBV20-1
TGCAGTCGAGGACAGGGCAATGAGCAGTTCTTC
CSRGQGNEQFF
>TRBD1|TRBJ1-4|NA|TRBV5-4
TGTGCCAGCAGTTCGACAGGGGTTCCAGGTGAAAAACTGTTTTTT
CASSSTGVPGEKLFF
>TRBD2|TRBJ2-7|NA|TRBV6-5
TGTGCCAGCGCCACGGGGGGGGCTTACGAGCAGTACTTC
CASATGGAYEQYF
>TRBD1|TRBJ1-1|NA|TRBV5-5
TGTGCCAGCAGCTTGGGGCTAACACAGGGGAAGGCCTCGATGAACACTGAAGCTTTCTTT
CASSLGLTQGKASMNTEAFF
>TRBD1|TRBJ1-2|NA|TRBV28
TGTGCCAGCACAGCACCGAACAGGGGCTTCTATGGCTACACCTTC
CASTAPNRGFYGYTF
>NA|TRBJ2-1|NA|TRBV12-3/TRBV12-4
TGTGCCAGCAGTTTACCCAGATACAATGAGCAGTTCTTC
CASSLPRYNEQFF
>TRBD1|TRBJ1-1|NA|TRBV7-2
TGTGCCAGCAGCTTAGGAGGACAGGGAAGCACTGAAGCTTTCTTT
CASSLGGQGSTEAFF
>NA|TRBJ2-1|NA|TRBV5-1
TGCGCCAGCAGCTTCTTCGGTTACAATGAGCAGTTCTTC
CASSFFGYNEQFF
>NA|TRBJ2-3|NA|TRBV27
TGTGCCAGCAGTTTGGGATGGGGGGTCCCTACAGATACGCAGTATTTT
CASSLGWGVPTDTQYF
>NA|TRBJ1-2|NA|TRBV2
TGTGCCAGCAAAGGACAGCTAGCTAACTATGGCTACACCTTC
CASKGQLANYGYTF
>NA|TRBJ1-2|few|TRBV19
TGTGCCAGTAGTATAACAGGTGTGCTTGGCTACACCTTC
CASSITGVLGYTF
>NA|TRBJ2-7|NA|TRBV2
TGTGCCAGCTCCGCTACTTTCCCCTACGAGCAGTACTTC
CASSATFPYEQYF
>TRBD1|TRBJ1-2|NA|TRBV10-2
TGCGCCAGCAGTGACGGGACAGGGGTACACTATGGCTACACCTTC
CASSDGTGVHYGYTF
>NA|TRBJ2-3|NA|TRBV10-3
TGTGCCATCAGACCGCAGGGGGATACGCAGTATTTT
CAIRPQGDTQYF
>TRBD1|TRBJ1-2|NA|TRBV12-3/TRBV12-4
TGTGCCAGCGGGAGACAGGGGGAGGACTACACCTTC
CASGRQGEDYTF
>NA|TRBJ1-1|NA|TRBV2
TGTGCCAGCAGTATAAACAGGGATACTGAAGCTTTCTTT
CASSINRDTEAFF
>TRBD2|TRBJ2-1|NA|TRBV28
TGTGCCAGCACCTACAAAAGCGGGGGGATCTACAATGAGCAGTTCTTC
CASTYKSGGIYNEQFF
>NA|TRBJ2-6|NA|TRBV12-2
TGTGCAAGTCGCTTAGTGAGGGATTCTGGGGCCAACGTCCTGACTTTC
CASRLVRDSGANVLTF
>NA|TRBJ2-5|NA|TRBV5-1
TGCGCCAGCAGCTTGTCCCCCGCGAGTATGGAGACCCAGTACTTC
CASSLSPASMETQYF
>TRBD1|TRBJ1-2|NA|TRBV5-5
TGTGCCAGCAGCTTGCCTACCGGGACAGTATATGGCTACACCTTC
CASSLPTGTVYGYTF
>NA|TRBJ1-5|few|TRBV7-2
TGTGCCAGCAGCTTAGTTCCAGGGAAGAATCAGCCCCAGCATTTT
CASSLVPGKNQPQHF
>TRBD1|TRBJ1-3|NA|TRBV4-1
TGCGCCAGCAGCCCTACTGGGACAGGGGCAAACACCATATATTTT
CASSPTGTGANTIYF
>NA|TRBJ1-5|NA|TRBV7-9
TGTGCCAGCGGGGAGGGGAGCAATCAGCCCCAGCATTTT
CASGEGSNQPQHF
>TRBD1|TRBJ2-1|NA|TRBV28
TGTGCCAGCAGCAGGACAGGGTATAATGAGCAGTTCTTC
CASSRTGYNEQFF
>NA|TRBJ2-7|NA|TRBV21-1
TGTGCCAGCAGCAAAGCGGGTGGGGGGGACGAGCAGTACTTC
CASSKAGGGDEQYF
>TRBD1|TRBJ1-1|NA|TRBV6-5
TGTGCCAGCAGTTACAGGACAGGGGGTACTGAAGCTTTCTTT
CASSYRTGGTEAFF
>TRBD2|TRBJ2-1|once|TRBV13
TGTGCCAGCAGCTTGGGCGGGGGTTACAATGAGCAGTTCTTC
CASSLGGGYNEQFF